These 19 T cell receptor beta chains originate from one sample sequenced in a study of blood T cell repertoires in COVID-19. The protocol was immunoSEQ multiplex PCR, while the TCRdb copy is restricted to in-frame clones and leaves out a portion. The sample consists of approximately 120,000 clones, about three quarters of them appearing once. Sequencing was done on a sample of peripheral blood. These receptors originate from a woman between 65 and 79 years old with acute or convalescent COVID-19.

The table lists this clone with a count of one. The chain couples TRBV28 to TRBJ2-4; TRBD1 matches 9 bases. J was trimmed by 7 bases and V by 5 bases; bases with no gene match: 9. In germline, CDR1 is MDHEN, CDR2 SYDVKM. CDR3 size: 15 residues. CDR3 residues: CASSPIRGQGNIQYF. The CDR3 nucleotides are TGTGCCAGCAGTCCTATTCGGGGACAGGGTAACATTCAGTACTTC.

The J gene is TRBJ2-3, the V gene TRBV7-9; 11 nucleotides match TRBD2. Germline V CDR1 and CDR2: SEHNR, FQNEAQ (reference sequence). This CDR3 is built from 15 residues. The V gene end was trimmed by 7 bases and the J gene end by 4 bases; junction bases not matched to a gene: 7. The CDR3 sequence is CASNRLAGIADTQYF. CDR3 in DNA: TGTGCCAGCAACAGACTAGCGGGAATCGCAGATACGCAGTATTTT.

This clone has only a few counts. The gene calls are TRBV6-2 or TRBV6-3 and TRBJ2-7; maybe TRBD1 (5 bases). The germline V and J ends were trimmed by 7 bases and 0 bases, with 19 bases remaining between them. Germline V CDR1 and CDR2: MNHEY, SVGEGT. CDR3 length equals 16 residues. The DNA of the CDR3 is TGTGCCAGCACCCCGCTAGTGGGAAGGGGCTCCTACGAGCAGTACTTC. Amino acids: CASTPLVGRGSYEQYF.

The chain couples TRBV4-3 to TRBJ1-2; D ambiguous. CDR3 size: 15 residues. The V gene lost 0 bases and the J gene lost 6 bases, with 14 bases spanning the gap. The germline V gene encodes CDR1 LGHNA and CDR2 YSLEER. For the CDR3, the DNA is TGCGCCAGCAGCCAAGATGGTAGTACCCCAAATGGCTACACCTTC. This sequence encodes CASSQDGSTPNGYTF.

This chain joins TRBV6-2 or TRBV6-3 and TRBJ1-5; 9 bases agree with TRBD1. CDR3 length equals 16 residues. V shed 2 bases, J shed 1 base, and the junction held 3 bases outside the gene matches. The V gene's germline CDR1 is MNHEY and CDR2 SVGEGT. CDR3 sequence: CASSYAQGASNQPQHF. CDR3 DNA: TGTGCCAGCAGTTACGCACAGGGGGCAAGCAATCAGCCCCAGCATTTT.

This clone was observed a few times. This chain joins TRBV28 and TRBJ2-7; D is unresolved. Germline lookup yields CDR1 MDHEN and CDR2 SYDVKM. There are 11 residues in the CDR3. Trimming pared 4 bases from V and 4 bases from J, leaving 5 bases between. The CDR3 reads CASSSHYEQYF. The CDR3 DNA follows: TGTGCCAGCAGTTCCCATTACGAGCAGTACTTC.

The rearrangement joins TRBV3-1 (or the pseudogene TRBV3-2) to TRBJ2-1; 9 nucleotides line up with TRBD1. Trimming at V came to 4 bases and at J to 2 bases, leaving 6 bases not matched to a gene. The CDR3 runs 16 residues. In germline, CDR1 is LGHDT, CDR2 YNNKEL (reference sequence). The CDR3, as DNA: TGTGCCAGCAGCCGCGGGGGACAGGGAACCTACAATGAGCAGTTCTTC. This gives the protein CASSRGGQGTYNEQFF.

The J gene is TRBJ1-2, the V gene TRBV7-2; 8 nucleotides agree with TRBD1. The CDR3 consists of 15 residues. The J segment lost 4 bases and the V segment lost 5 bases, leaving 9 bases of the junction unmatched. Germline V gene lookup returns CDR1 SGHTA and CDR2 FQGNSA. The CDR3 coding sequence is TGTGCCAGCAGCCCCCCGGACAGGGATGGCTATGGCTACACCTTC. It translates to CASSPPDRDGYGYTF.

This clone was seen a handful of times. The chain recombines TRBV11-3 with TRBJ2-7; 8 positions agree with TRBD1. Germline V gives CDR1 SGHNT, CDR2 YENEEA. The CDR3 sequence is 15 residues long. The V gene end was trimmed by 5 bases and the J gene end by 2 bases; junction bases not matched to a gene: 8. CDR3 in amino acids: CASSRFGQGAYEQYF. For the CDR3, the DNA is TGTGCCAGCAGCCGGTTTGGACAGGGCGCCTACGAGCAGTACTTC.

The chain is built from TRBV19 and TRBJ2-6; a weak D match, TRBD1 (5 bases). From germline, CDR1 is LNHDA and CDR2 SQIVND (reference sequence). V was pared by 5 bases and J by 2 bases, with 10 bases between. The CDR3 is 15 amino acids. CDR3 residues: CASSSGLTGANVLTF. The CDR3 DNA is TGTGCCAGTAGTTCAGGGTTAACTGGGGCCAACGTCCTGACTTTC.

About this clone: One junction end disagrees with the germline gene, perhaps due to a read error. The chain links TRBV12-3 or TRBV12-4 to TRBJ1-3, with TRBD1 matching 8 bases. This CDR3 contains 13 residues. CDR3 region: CASSLANRGDLDF. CDR3 nucleotide sequence: TGTGCCAGCAGTTTAGCGAACAGGGGGGACTTAGATTTT.

DNA of the CDR3: TGTGCCAGCAGTTTTGCAGGCCGGAACACTGAAGCTTTCTTT. The encoded protein is CASSFAGRNTEAFF. The V call is TRBV28, the J call TRBJ1-1; D remains unclear. CDR1 MDHEN and CDR2 SYDVKM come from the germline V gene. The CDR3 is 14 amino acids. Deletions cut 3 bases from V and 1 base from J, with 9 bases between.

This clone was observed a handful of times. This sequence joins TRBV6-5 and TRBJ2-5; D unresolved. This CDR3 is built from 14 residues. The germline V gene encodes CDR1 MNHEY and CDR2 SVGAGI. Trimming stripped 0 bases from V and 4 bases from J, with 9 bases between. This CDR3 reads CASSYSVLGETQYF. CDR3 bases: TGTGCCAGCAGTTACTCGGTACTCGGAGAGACCCAGTACTTC.

The chain employs TRBV19 and TRBJ1-5; TRBD1 matches at 9 bases. CDR1 and CDR2 from the germline V gene are LNHDA and SQIVND (reference sequence). The length of the CDR3 is 16 residues. Trimming cost V 6 bases and J 0 bases; bases outside gene matches: 6. The DNA of the CDR3 is TGTGCCAGTAGGATTACAGGGGGCTATAGCAATCAGCCCCAGCATTTT. Its translation is CASRITGGYSNQPQHF. The whole variable domain, remainder taken from reference TRBV19 and TRBJ1-5, is DGGITQSPKYLFRKEGQNVTLSCEQNLNHDAMYWYRQDPGQGLRLIYYSQIVNDFQKGDIAEGYSVSREKKESFPLTVTSAQKNPTAFYLCASRITGGYSNQPQHFGDGTRLSIL.

CDR3 in DNA: TGTGCCTGGATGGCAGGGCCATATTCACCCCTCCACTTT. This sequence encodes CAWMAGPYSPLHF. This chain joins TRBV30 and TRBJ1-6; TRBD1 is a possible D gene (5 bases). This CDR3 region has 13 residues. Germline V gene data show CDR1 as GTSNPN and CDR2 as SVGIG (reference sequence). V lost 4 bases to trimming and J lost 8 bases, with 12 bases between them.

A single count supports this clone. J is TRBJ2-1 and V is TRBV18; 7 nucleotides align to TRBD2. The CDR3 runs to 14 residues. In germline, CDR1 is KGHSH, CDR2 LQKENI. Unmatched junction bases numbered 12, after V lost 6 bases and J lost 10 bases. Here the CDR3 reads CASSDLSVGGEQFF. CDR3 nucleotide sequence: TGTGCCAGCTCTGACCTATCTGTGGGAGGGGAGCAGTTCTTC.

The chain links TRBV6-1 to TRBJ2-6, with TRBD2 matching over 10 bases. The ends lost 3 bases at V and 0 bases at J; junction bases unmatched: 5. Germline V gene sequence: CDR1 MNHNS, CDR2 SASEGT. The CDR3 consists of 18 residues. CDR3 loop: CASSDRVAGGSGANVLTF. In nucleotides, the CDR3 is TGTGCCAGCAGTGATAGGGTAGCGGGAGGCTCTGGGGCCAACGTCCTGACTTTC.

The chain combines TRBV20-1 with TRBJ2-1, with 9 nucleotides matching TRBD1. The CDR3 has 15 residues. The junction had 9 bases not matched to a gene; V was cut back by 3 bases and J by 6 bases. Germline CDR1 DFQATT, CDR2 SNEGSKA (reference sequence). The CDR3: CSASSTGGVGNEQFF. In DNA, the CDR3 is TGCAGTGCTAGTTCAACAGGGGGCGTTGGCAATGAGCAGTTCTTC.

This clone was seen more than once but under ten times. Other DNA sequences in this sample translate to the same CDR3. The chain employs TRBV5-1 and TRBJ1-1; TRBD1 is a possible D gene (6 bases). The CDR3 sequence is 14 residues long. The V end was cut by 0 bases, the J end by 2 bases, with 8 bases between. The germline V gene has CDR1 SGHRS and CDR2 YFSETQ. The CDR3 spells CASSLGTVNTEAFF. The CDR3 DNA reads TGCGCCAGCAGCTTGGGGACAGTTAACACTGAAGCTTTCTTT.